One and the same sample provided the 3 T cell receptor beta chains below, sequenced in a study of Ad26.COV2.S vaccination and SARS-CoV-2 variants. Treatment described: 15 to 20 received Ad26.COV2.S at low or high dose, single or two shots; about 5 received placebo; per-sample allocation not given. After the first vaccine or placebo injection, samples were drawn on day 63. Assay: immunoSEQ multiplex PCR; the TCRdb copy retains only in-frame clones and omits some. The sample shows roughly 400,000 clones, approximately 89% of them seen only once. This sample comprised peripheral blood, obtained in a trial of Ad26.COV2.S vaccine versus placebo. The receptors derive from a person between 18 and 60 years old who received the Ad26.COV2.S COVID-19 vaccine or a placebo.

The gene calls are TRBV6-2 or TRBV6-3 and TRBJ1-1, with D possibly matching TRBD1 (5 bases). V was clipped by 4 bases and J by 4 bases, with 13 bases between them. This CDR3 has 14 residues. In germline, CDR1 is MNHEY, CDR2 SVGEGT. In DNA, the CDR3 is TGTGCCAGCAGTTCAAGGGGAATCGGCACTGAAGCTTTCTTT. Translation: CASSSRGIGTEAFF.

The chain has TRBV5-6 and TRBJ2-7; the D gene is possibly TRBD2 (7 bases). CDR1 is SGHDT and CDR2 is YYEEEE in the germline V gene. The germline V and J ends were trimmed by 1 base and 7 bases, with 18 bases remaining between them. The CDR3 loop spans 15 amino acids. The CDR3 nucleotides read TGTGCCAGCAGCTTGAGGGGGAGGGCATTCAGTGAGCAGTACTTC. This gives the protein CASSLRGRAFSEQYF.

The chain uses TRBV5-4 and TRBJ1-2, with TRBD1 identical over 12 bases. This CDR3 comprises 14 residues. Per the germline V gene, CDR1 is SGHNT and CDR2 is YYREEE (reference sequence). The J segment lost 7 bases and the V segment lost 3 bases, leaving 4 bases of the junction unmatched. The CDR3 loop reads CASSYGTGGAGYTF. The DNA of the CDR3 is TGTGCCAGCAGCTACGGGACAGGGGGCGCTGGCTACACCTTC. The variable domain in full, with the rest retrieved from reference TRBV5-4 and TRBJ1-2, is ETGVTQSPTHLIKTRGQQVTLRCSSQSGHNTVSWYQQALGQGPQFIFQYYREEENGRGNFPPRFSGLQFPNYSSELNVNALELDDSALYLCASSYGTGGAGYTFGSGTRLTVV.